This T cell receptor (beta chain) was sequenced during a study of cytomegalovirus exposure and HLA in healthy donors. The PCR used 60 Vbeta and 13 Jbeta primers. Clones were sequenced by immunoSEQ multiplex PCR, and TCRdb holds only the in-frame ones, with some missing. This table lists around 140,000 clones. Study-wide points: A list of approximately 150 TCR beta chains associated with cytomegalovirus was given. Based on reports, TCR beta sequences accurately predicted HLA-A and HLA-B alleles for most subjects. A later analysis, which compared TCR beta chains of equal frequency, found the HLA-associated ones more clonally expanded.

About this clone: Its antigen remains unidentified.

The V gene end was trimmed by 6 bases and the J gene end by 5 bases; junction bases not matched to a gene: 12. CDR1 MDHEN and CDR2 SYDVKM come from the germline V gene. The CDR3 is 16 residues long. V and J are TRBV28 and TRBJ2-5; 10 bases agree with TRBD1. The sample consisted of PBMCs. This TCR was recovered from a woman aged 45-65 years in good health and CMV-seronegative. The CDR3 reads CASSRPRQGARETQYF. The CDR3 DNA sequence: TGTGCCAGCAGCCGCCCCCGACAGGGGGCTAGGGAGACCCAGTACTTC.